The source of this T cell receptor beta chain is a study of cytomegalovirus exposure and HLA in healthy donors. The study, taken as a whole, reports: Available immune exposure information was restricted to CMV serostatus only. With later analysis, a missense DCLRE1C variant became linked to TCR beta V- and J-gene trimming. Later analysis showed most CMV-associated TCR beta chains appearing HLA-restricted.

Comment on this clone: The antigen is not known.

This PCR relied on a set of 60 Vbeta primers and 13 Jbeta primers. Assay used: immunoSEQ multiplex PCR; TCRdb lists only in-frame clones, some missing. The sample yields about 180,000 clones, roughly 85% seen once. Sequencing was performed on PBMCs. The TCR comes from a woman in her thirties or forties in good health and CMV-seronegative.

The CDR3 spells CSVAFGVNTEAFF. The CDR3 DNA is TGCAGCGTTGCCTTCGGGGTGAACACTGAAGCTTTCTTT. The rearrangement joins TRBV29-1 to TRBJ1-1; D is ambiguous. Germline CDR1 reads SQVTM; CDR2 reads ANQGSEA. Deletions cut 4 bases from V and 0 bases from J, with 9 bases between. This CDR3 has 13 amino acids.